The next 18 T cell receptor beta chains were all read from a single sample in a study of shared clonotypes between healthy human individuals (TCRdb year 2020). For the CD8 naive samples, CD45RO-negative cells were positively selected for CCR7, yielding a CD45RA+CCR7+ population from which TemRA cells were excluded. Receptor amplification or capture employed the immunoSEQ multiplex PCR assay. The immuneACCESS repertoire file appears here via TCRdb, limited to in-frame rearrangements. These files lack a portion of the clones; in checked studies, under half of the deficit traces to unresolved V genes, and the cause of the others is not known. For this sample there are some 2,000,000 clones; less than 95% appear just once. The ten biggest clones cover roughly 1% of the sample. What was sequenced was naive CD8+ T cells sorted from blood. Taken with the paper, the label for cell subset or site translates to: CD45RA+CCR7+. Receptor source: a man aged 18 to 29 in good health.

This chain uses TRBV5-1 with TRBJ2-5; a possible D gene is TRBD2 (5 bases). Per the germline V gene, CDR1 is SGHRS and CDR2 is YFSETQ. The CDR3 covers 15 residues. V was cut by 4 bases and J by 2 bases, with 15 bases left in between. The CDR3 is CASSPGEAEQETQYF. The CDR3 nucleotides are TGCGCCAGCAGCCCGGGTGAAGCGGAACAAGAGACCCAGTACTTC.

The chain recombines TRBV28 with TRBJ1-4, with D uncertain. The CDR3 totals 14 residues. V lost 5 bases and J 4 bases, leaving 11 bases between the germline ends. Germline loops: CDR1 MDHEN, CDR2 SYDVKM. The CDR3 here is CASSPEYSNEKLFF. CDR3 coding DNA: TGTGCCAGCAGTCCCGAGTATAGTAATGAAAAACTGTTTTTT.

J is TRBJ2-7 and V is TRBV10-2; weak D call: TRBD2 (6 bases). CDR3 length: 13 residues. V lost 6 bases, J lost 2 bases, and 11 bases lay in between. Germline V gene data show CDR1 as WSHSY and CDR2 as SAAADI. This chain's CDR3 is CASRWGVPYEQYF. The CDR3 DNA reads TGCGCCAGCAGGTGGGGGGTCCCCTACGAGCAGTACTTC.

The rearrangement joins TRBV5-6 to TRBJ2-1, with D uncertain. CDR3 size: 13 residues. Trimming cost V 0 bases and J 6 bases, with 7 bases left between them. CDR1 is SGHDT, CDR2 YYEEEE, per germline. The CDR3: CASSLEFGNEQFF. CDR3 bases: TGTGCCAGCAGCTTGGAGTTCGGCAATGAGCAGTTCTTC.

V usage is TRBV10-2 and J usage is TRBJ2-6; 10 bases line up with TRBD1. The germline V gene encodes CDR1 WSHSY and CDR2 SAAADI. This CDR3 region has 18 residues. J lost 1 base, V lost 4 bases, and 7 bases had no gene match. The CDR3 here is CASSGGTGVVSGANVLTF. The CDR3 DNA reads TGCGCCAGCAGTGGAGGGACAGGGGTGGTGTCTGGGGCCAACGTCCTGACTTTC.

The chain carries TRBV11-2 and TRBJ2-1, with a tentative D call TRBD2 (6 bases). The CDR3 loop spans 15 amino acids. In germline, CDR1 is SGHAT, CDR2 FQNNGV. Deletions cut 0 bases from V and 8 bases from J, with 14 bases between. The DNA for the CDR3 is TGTGCCAGCAGCTTAGAGGTTCCTAGCGCGGATGAGCAGTTCTTC. Amino acid sequence: CASSLEVPSADEQFF.

CDR3 region: CASSQGTGLGTGYGYTF. CDR3 nucleotides: TGCGCCAGCAGCCAAGGAACAGGGTTGGGGACTGGGTATGGCTACACCTTC. The chain recombines TRBV4-3 with TRBJ1-2; D possibly corresponds to TRBD1 (6 bases). The V gene's germline CDR1 is LGHNA and CDR2 YSLEER. The CDR3 contains 17 residues. Trimming pared 1 base from V and 5 bases from J, leaving 20 bases between.

This sequence joins TRBV6-1 and TRBJ2-5, with TRBD2 matching 8 bases. The DNA end is a closer match to TRBJ2-7, so the J assignment may be wrong. CDR3 size: 13 residues. Germline V gives CDR1 MNHNS, CDR2 SASEGT. The CDR3 region has the DNA TGTGCCAGCAGTCTGACTAGCGCCTACGAGCAGTACTTC. Encoded protein: CASSLTSAYEQYF.

V is TRBV28 and J is TRBJ1-1; TRBD1 matches at 7 bases. The germline V gene has CDR1 MDHEN and CDR2 SYDVKM. After removal of 5 bases from V and 6 bases from J, the junction contained 6 bases not matched to a gene. CDR3 length: 13 residues. In nucleotides, the CDR3 is TGTGCCAGCAGTCTTGGGACAGCCTCTGAAGCTTTCTTT. Residues: CASSLGTASEAFF.

The chain has TRBV5-6 and TRBJ1-2; 8 bases agree with TRBD1. CDR1 is SGHDT and CDR2 is YYEEEE in the germline V gene. The ends lost 3 bases at V and 7 bases at J; junction bases unmatched: 14. The CDR3 runs 16 residues. CDR3 coding DNA: TGTGCCAGCAGCTCTATTGAAGGGGCAGGGGGCGCTGGCTACACCTTC. As protein: CASSSIEGAGGAGYTF. The variable domain in full, completed from reference TRBV5-6 and TRBJ1-2, reads DAGVTQSPTHLIKTRGQQVTLRCSPKSGHDTVSWYQQALGQGPQFIFQYYEEEERQRGNFPDRFSGHQFPNYSSELNVNALLLGDSALYLCASSSIEGAGGAGYTFGSGTRLTVV.

The chain combines TRBV7-2 with TRBJ2-1; 13 nucleotides agree with TRBD2. This CDR3 spans 16 amino acids. V lost 6 bases, J lost 9 bases, and 11 bases stayed unmatched. Per germline, CDR1 SGHTA and CDR2 FQGNSA. The CDR3 DNA follows: TGTGCCAGCAGTCCCGGACTAGCGGGAGATTTGCGTGAGCAGTTCTTC. It translates to CASSPGLAGDLREQFF.

This clone showed up just once. Different DNA sequences within this sample yield the same CDR3. CDR3 protein: CASSEALEGVRETQYF. CDR3 bases: TGTGCCAGCAGTGAAGCGCTTGAGGGAGTTCGGGAGACCCAGTACTTC. The chain is built from TRBV2 and TRBJ2-5, with a possible D match to TRBD2 (5 bases). Germline CDR1 and CDR2: SNHLY and FYNNEI. The ends were cut back, 0 bases at V and 5 bases at J, with 16 bases in the middle. The CDR3 spans 16 residues.

V is TRBV5-1 and J is TRBJ1-4; no clear D. Trimming shortened V by 3 bases and J by 5 bases, and 8 bases separated the two germline ends. Germline lookup yields CDR1 SGHRS and CDR2 YFSETQ. The CDR3 has 13 amino acids. The CDR3 nucleotides read TGCGCCAGCAGCTCTAACAAGAATGAAAAACTGTTTTTT. This codes for CASSSNKNEKLFF.

The CDR3 sequence is CSVEDRALQETQYF. The CDR3 DNA reads TGCAGCGTTGAAGATCGGGCACTCCAAGAGACCCAGTACTTC. The genes are TRBV29-1 and TRBJ2-5; D uncertain. There are 14 residues in the CDR3. The V and J ends lost 0 bases and 1 base respectively, with 9 bases between them. The germline CDR1 and CDR2 sequences are SQVTM and ANQGSEA.

The V and J genes are TRBV7-9 and TRBJ2-7; 8 nucleotides agree with TRBD1. There are 14 residues in the CDR3. Germline V gene lookup returns CDR1 SEHNR and CDR2 FQNEAQ (reference sequence). With 8 bases clipped from V and 3 bases from J, the junction kept 9 bases outside the gene matches. The CDR3 here is CASDRGGQVYEQYF. CDR3 nucleotides: TGTGCCAGCGACCGAGGGGGACAGGTCTACGAGCAGTACTTC.

V gene TRBV5-1 combines with J gene TRBJ1-3; D perhaps matches TRBD1 (5 bases). This CDR3 is built from 14 residues. Germline V gene sequence: CDR1 SGHRS, CDR2 YFSETQ. The V end lost 0 bases, the J end lost 8 bases, and 12 bases lay between the germline ends. DNA of the CDR3: TGCGCCAGCAGCTTGGGGACCCTGGGGGACACCATATATTTT. Its translation is CASSLGTLGDTIYF.

The rearrangement links TRBV2 to TRBJ1-6; 9 bases match TRBD1. CDR1 is SNHLY, CDR2 FYNNEI, per germline. This CDR3 contains 14 residues. The J segment lost 10 bases and the V segment lost 7 bases, leaving 8 bases of the junction unmatched. The CDR3 DNA follows: TGTGCCAGCATTCCACAGGGGGCAGGATCACCCCTCCACTTT. Encoded protein: CASIPQGAGSPLHF.

The gene calls are TRBV4-3 and TRBJ1-4; D unresolved. The CDR3 extends over 16 amino acids. The germline V gene has CDR1 LGHNA and CDR2 YSLEER. The ends were cut back, 0 bases at V and 0 bases at J, with 8 bases in the middle. The chain's CDR3 is CASSQEASPTNEKLFF. The CDR3 coding sequence is TGCGCCAGCAGCCAAGAGGCCAGTCCAACTAATGAAAAACTGTTTTTT.